This is a list of T cell receptor beta chains from one sample in a study of spatial heterogeneity in lung cancer. Using its own MiXCR run on the 5' RACE reads, TCRdb lists one record per CDR3 protein. The table records 80,000 to 95,000 distinct CDR3 sequences, around 10% of them present only once. Material: PBMCs, obtained at surgery. The receptors come from a male donor with early-stage non-small cell lung cancer. CDR3s leave out the opening cysteine and the closing phenylalanine or tryptophan. Clone size is given for some rows only: seen once, a few or many times, or a class if the clone is expanded.

V gene	clone size	CDR3 protein
TRBV7-3	many	ASSRGGAGETQY
TRBV11-2	few	ASSLDLQKRELF
TRBV29-1	.	SVCSSYEQY
TRBV20-1	few	SASLQRGEQY
TRBV7-9	.	ASRPRTGAGSDTQY
TRBV29-1	.	SVATGPLTDTQY
TRBV10-1	many	ASSERTPSSTDTQY
TRBV4-3	many	ASSQVGQGGQTQY
TRBV15	many	ATSMNRGGTEAF
TRBV6-5	.	ASSLAGRNNEQF
TRBV24-1	few	ATSDVKGETDTQY
TRBV2	.	ASSAAQGVYNSPLH
TRBV7-2	many	ASSPWDRGQVDTQY
TRBV2	.	VSSEGGNRRIQY
TRBV15	.	ATSRPAEGQGDTQY
TRBV7-9	few	ASSGGLIQY
TRBV20-1	.	SARVPGGPGDTQY
TRBV7-9	many	ASRGSRDNEQF
TRBV12-5	.	ASGAGTSVQETQY
TRBV5-1	few	ASSWRGDSTDTQY
TRBV6-7	.	ASSYSKEGEKLF
TRBV3-1	many	ATTGVGNTIY
TRBV7-6	many	ASSPAQGTGELF
TRBV23-1	.	ASISRQGPKGETQY
TRBV29-1	many	SVDGQGDYEQY
TRBV5-1	many	ASSPDSQETQY
TRBV28	.	ASTRSQETQY
TRBV6-6	.	ASSAPGLGDEQF
TRBV24-1	few	ATSDPARAIYNEQF
TRBV7-2	many	ASSFWPGETQY
TRBV28	many	ASSGTIQETQY
TRBV6-5	few	ASSTTSTDTQY
TRBV28	few	ASSTTTYEQY